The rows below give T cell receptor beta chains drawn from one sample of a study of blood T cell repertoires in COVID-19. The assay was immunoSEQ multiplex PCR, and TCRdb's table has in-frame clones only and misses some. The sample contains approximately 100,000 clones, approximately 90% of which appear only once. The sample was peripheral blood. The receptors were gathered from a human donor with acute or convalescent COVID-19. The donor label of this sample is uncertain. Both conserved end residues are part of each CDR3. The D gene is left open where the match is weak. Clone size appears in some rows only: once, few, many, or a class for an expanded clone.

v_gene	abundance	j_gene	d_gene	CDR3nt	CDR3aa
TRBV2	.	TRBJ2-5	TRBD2	TGTGCCAGCAGTGTGCGGGGGGGCGCCGTCCAAGAGACCCAGTACTTC	CASSVRGGAVQETQYF
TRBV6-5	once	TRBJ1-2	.	TGTGCCAGCAGTTACTTGGGGGGGGCAGGGGACTATGGCTACACCTTC	CASSYLGGAGDYGYTF
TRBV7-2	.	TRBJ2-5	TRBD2	TGTGCCAGCAGCCCCGGGTGGCTAGCGGGGGGTCGGGAGACCCAGTACTTC	CASSPGWLAGGRETQYF
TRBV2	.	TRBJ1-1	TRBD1	TGTGCCAGCAGGGGGACAGGGGGCGAAGCTTTCTTT	CASRGTGGEAFF
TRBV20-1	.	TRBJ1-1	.	TGCAGTGCCCCGGGAAAGAAAGAAGCTTTCTTT	CSAPGKKEAFF
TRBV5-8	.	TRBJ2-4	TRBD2	TGTGCCAGCAGCTTCACGGCGGTAGCGGGGGGTAAGGGAAACATTCAGTACTTC	CASSFTAVAGGKGNIQYF
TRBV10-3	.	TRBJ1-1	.	TGTGCCATCAGTGATGCTGAGAGGAGGAGCACTGAAGCTTTCTTT	CAISDAERRSTEAFF
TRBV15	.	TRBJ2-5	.	TGTGCCACCAGGATCATAGGACATGACCAAGAGACCCAGTACTTC	CATRIIGHDQETQYF
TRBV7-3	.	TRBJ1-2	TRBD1	TGTGCCAGCAGCCCCGGGACAGGTTTGGGCTACACCTTC	CASSPGTGLGYTF
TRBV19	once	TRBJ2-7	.	TGTGCCAGTAGCCCTTTGGCCAGGCGCTACAGCTCCTACGAGCAGTACTTC	CASSPLARRYSSYEQYF
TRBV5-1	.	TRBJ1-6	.	TGCGCCAGCAGCTTGTCGGGCGGCCAGGGGAGTAATTCACCCCTCCACTTT	CASSLSGGQGSNSPLHF
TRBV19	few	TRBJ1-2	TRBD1	TGTGCCAGTAGTCCAGGGACAGCGTATGGCTACACCTTC	CASSPGTAYGYTF
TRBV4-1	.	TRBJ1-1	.	TGCGCCAGCAGCCAAGCTAGATCGAGGAACACTGAAGCTTTCTTT	CASSQARSRNTEAFF
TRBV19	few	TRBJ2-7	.	TGTGCCAGTAGCCCGATTGGGGGGTACGAGCAGTACTTC	CASSPIGGYEQYF
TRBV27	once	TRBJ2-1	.	TGTGCCAGCAGTTTAGGGGGGTCACCCTACAATGAGCAGTTCTTC	CASSLGGSPYNEQFF
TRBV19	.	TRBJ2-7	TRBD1	TGTGCCAGTAGTTATACCGGGACAGGGTTTAGCTCCAAGTACTTC	CASSYTGTGFSSKYF
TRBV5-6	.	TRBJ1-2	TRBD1	TGTGCCAGCAGCTTCAGGGCCGGGACAGGGGCCGCTGGGGCTGGCTACACCTTC	CASSFRAGTGAAGAGYTF
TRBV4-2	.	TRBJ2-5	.	TGTGCCAGCAGCCGAGTCAAGGGGGGGCAAGAGACCCAGTACTTC	CASSRVKGGQETQYF
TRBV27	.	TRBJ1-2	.	TGTGCCAGCAGTTTACAACCGGTAACAGGATACGGCTACACCTTC	CASSLQPVTGYGYTF
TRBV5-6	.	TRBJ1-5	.	TGTGCCAGCAGCTTGTCTCCTCGGAAATCAGGGTCGTTGATTCAGCCCCAGCATTTT	CASSLSPRKSGSLIQPQHF
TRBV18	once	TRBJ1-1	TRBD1	TGTGCCAGCTCACCCCAGGGGGGCACTGAAGCTTTCTTT	CASSPQGGTEAFF
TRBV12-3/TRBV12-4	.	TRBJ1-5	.	TGTGCCAGCAGCTACCAAAATCAGCCCCAGCATTTT	CASSYQNQPQHF
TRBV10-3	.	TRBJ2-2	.	TGTGCCATCAGTGAGTCCGAGACCCTTACTATGAACACCGGGGAGCTGTTTTTT	CAISESETLTMNTGELFF
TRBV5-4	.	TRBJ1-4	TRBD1	TGTGCCAGCAGCTCGGACAGGGAAAAACTGTTTTTT	CASSSDREKLFF
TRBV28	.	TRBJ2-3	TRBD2	TGTGCCAGCAGTTCGGGGGGGCAGAAATTCACAGATACGCAGTATTTT	CASSSGGQKFTDTQYF
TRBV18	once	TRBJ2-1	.	TGTGCCAGCTCGCCGGGGTCACACTCGACCTACAATGAGCAGTTCTTC	CASSPGSHSTYNEQFF
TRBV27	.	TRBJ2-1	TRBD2	TGTGCCAGCAGTTTAATGGCACTAGCGGGACTAAATGAGCAGTTCTTC	CASSLMALAGLNEQFF